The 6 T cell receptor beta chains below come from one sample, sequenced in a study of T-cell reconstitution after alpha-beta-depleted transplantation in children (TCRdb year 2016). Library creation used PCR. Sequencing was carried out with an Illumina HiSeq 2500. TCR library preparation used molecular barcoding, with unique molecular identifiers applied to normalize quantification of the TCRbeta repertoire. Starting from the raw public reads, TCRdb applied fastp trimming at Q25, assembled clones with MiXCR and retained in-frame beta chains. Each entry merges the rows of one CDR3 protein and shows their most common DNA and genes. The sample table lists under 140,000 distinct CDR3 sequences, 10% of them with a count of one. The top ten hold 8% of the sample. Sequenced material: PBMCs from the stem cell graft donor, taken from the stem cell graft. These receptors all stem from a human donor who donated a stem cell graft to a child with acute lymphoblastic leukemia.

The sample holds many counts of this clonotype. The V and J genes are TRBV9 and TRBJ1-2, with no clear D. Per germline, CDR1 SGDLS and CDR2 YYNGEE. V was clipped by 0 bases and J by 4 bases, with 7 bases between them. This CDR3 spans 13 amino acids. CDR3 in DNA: TGTGCCAGCAGCGTAGTAGCAGGCTATGGCTACACCTTC. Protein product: CASSVVAGYGYTF. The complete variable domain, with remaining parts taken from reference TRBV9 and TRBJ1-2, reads DSGVTQTPKHLITATGQRVTLRCSPRSGDLSVYWYQQSLDQGLQFLIQYYNGEERAKGNILERFSAQQFPDLHSELNLSSLELGDSALYFCASSVVAGYGYTFGSGTRLTVV.

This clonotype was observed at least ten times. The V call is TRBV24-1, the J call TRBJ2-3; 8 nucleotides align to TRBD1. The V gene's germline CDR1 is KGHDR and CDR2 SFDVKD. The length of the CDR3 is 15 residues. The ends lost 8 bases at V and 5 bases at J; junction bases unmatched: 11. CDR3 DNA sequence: TGTGCCACCAATCCAGGGGGCGTAAAAGGAGATACGCAGTATTTT. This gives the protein CATNPGGVKGDTQYF.

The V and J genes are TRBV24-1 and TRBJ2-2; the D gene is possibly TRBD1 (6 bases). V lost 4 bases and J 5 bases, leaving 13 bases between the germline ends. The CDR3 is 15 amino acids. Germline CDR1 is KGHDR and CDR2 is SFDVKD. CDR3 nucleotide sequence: TGTGCCACCAGTGACCCCGGGACAAGAACCGGGGAGCTGTTTTTT. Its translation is CATSDPGTRTGELFF.

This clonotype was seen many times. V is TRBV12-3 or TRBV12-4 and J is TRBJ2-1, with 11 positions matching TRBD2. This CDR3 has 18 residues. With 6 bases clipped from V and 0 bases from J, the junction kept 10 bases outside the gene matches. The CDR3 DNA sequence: TGTGCCAGCAGGTCTAGCGGGAGGCCCCTTAGCTCCTACAATGAGCAGTTCTTC. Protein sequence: CASRSSGRPLSSYNEQFF.

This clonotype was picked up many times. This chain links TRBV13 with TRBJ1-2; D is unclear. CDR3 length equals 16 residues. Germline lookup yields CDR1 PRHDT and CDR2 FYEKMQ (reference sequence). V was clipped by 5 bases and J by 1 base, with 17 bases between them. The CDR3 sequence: CASSLARVGYNYGYTF. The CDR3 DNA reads TGTGCCAGCAGCCTGGCCCGGGTTGGATATAACTATGGCTACACCTTC.

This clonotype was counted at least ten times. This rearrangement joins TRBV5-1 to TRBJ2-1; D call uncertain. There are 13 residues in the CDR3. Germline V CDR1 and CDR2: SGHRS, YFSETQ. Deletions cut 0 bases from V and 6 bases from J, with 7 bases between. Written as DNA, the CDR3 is TGCGCCAGCAGCTTGGGGACGACCAATGAGCAGTTCTTC. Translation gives CASSLGTTNEQFF. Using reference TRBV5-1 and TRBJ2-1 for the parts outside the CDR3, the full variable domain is KAGVTQTPRYLIKTRGQQVTLSCSPISGHRSVSWYQQTPGQGLQFLFEYFSETQRNKGNFPGRFSGRQFSNSRSEMNVSTLELGDSALYLCASSLGTTNEQFFGPGTRLTVL.